This T cell receptor beta chain was sequenced in a study of T cells expressing NK-cell markers. About the research overall: HCMV seropositivity marked seven of the eight sequenced donors; one was seronegative.

Notes on this clonotype: The antigen remains undetermined.

CDR1 is SGHTA and CDR2 is FQGTGA in the germline V gene. The CDR3 is 15 amino acids. For TCR beta, cDNA was produced by 5'RACE template switching with UMIs. TCRdb re-called the 5' RACE reads and shows each CDR3 protein once, DNA omitted. Its table lists tens of thousands of distinct CDR3 sequences. Whole-study findings and limits: Six or seven donors carried dominant NKG2C+ clonotypes that made up about 1.0-7.0% of their CD8+ T cells. The CD3+CD56-NKG2C+ fraction of several donors was likewise dominated by these clonotypes.

This clonotype was obtained from a woman aged 18 to 75 in good health. Sequencing input: blood T cells: a sorted CD56 or NKG2C T cell subset, CD4+ or CD8+ T cells, or bulk PBMC T cells (not recorded which). The chain employs TRBV7-3 and TRBJ2-1; the TRBD1 assignment by TCRdb is unverifiable without DNA. The CDR3 sequence: CASSSEDIFNNEQFF.